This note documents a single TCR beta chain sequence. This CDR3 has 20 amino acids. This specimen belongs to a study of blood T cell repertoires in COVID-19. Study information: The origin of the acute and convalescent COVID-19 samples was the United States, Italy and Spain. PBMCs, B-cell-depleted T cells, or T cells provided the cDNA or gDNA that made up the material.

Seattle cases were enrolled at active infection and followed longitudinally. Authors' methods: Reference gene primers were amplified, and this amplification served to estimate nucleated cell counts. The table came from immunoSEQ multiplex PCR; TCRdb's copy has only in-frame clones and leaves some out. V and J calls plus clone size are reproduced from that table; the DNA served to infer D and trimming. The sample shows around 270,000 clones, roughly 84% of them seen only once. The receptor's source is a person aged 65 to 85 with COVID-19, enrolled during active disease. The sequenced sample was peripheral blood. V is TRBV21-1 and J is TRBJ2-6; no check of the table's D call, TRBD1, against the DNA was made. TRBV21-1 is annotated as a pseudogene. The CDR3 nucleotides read TGTGCCAGCAGAGATTCCTTCCCGACAGGGGAAACAGGGGGGGCCAACGTCCTGACTTTC. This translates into CASRDSFPTGETGGANVLTF.